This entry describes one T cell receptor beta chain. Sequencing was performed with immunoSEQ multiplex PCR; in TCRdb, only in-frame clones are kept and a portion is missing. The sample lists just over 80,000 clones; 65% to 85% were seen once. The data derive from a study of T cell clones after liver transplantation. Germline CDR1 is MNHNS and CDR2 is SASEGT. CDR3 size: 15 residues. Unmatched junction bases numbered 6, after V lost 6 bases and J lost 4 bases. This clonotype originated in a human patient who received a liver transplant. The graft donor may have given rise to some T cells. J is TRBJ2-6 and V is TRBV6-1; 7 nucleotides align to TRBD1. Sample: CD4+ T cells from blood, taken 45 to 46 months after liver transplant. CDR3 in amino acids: CASREQGSGANVLTF. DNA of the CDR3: TGTGCCAGCAGGGAACAGGGGTCCGGGGCCAACGTCCTGACTTTC.